This T cell receptor (beta chain) came from a study of CD8 T cells in Susac syndrome. Study information: When blood was drawn, the patients with Susac syndrome were therapy-naive, on corticosteroids, or on intravenous immunoglobulin alone. Findings and caveats of the study: Where Susac syndrome CD4+ T cell repertoires were concerned, no clonal expansion was evident. An acknowledgment was made by the study that its TCR sequencing and HLA analysis involved relatively few individuals.

As to this clonotype: The antigen is not known.

Reverse transcription of roughly 0.5 to 1 ug RNA used random hexamers. With immunoSEQ multiplex PCR, TCR beta CDR3 was amplified across 54 Vbeta and 13 Jbeta. TCRdb passed the immunoSEQ multiplex PCR reads through MiXCR, listing each CDR3 protein once. The sample comprises roughly 80,000 distinct CDR3 sequences, more than 85% of which are singletons, and 0.52% rests with the top ten. Trimming removed 3 bases at V and 1 base at J, with 10 bases between. The germline CDR1 and CDR2 sequences are LNHDA and SQIVND (reference sequence). The CDR3 is made up of 15 amino acids. The genes are TRBV19 and TRBJ2-1, with a weak D call TRBD1 (6 bases). This TCR was recovered from a human donor with Susac syndrome. Sequencing was carried out using CD4+ T cells from PBMCs. CDR3 DNA sequence: TGTGCCAGTAGTATCTGGGGGCTTTCCTACAATGAGCAGTTCTTC. Translated: CASSIWGLSYNEQFF.